The rows below give T cell receptor beta chains drawn from one sample of a study of T cell responses to AZD1222 COVID-19 vaccine. Method: immunoSEQ multiplex PCR; TCRdb's copy keeps in-frame clones and lacks some. The sample contains approximately 130,000 clones, 91% of which appear only once. Sequenced here: peripheral blood, sampled on day 0 of AZD1222 vaccination. The receptors stem from an adult in good health. CDR3s include the opening cysteine and the closing phenylalanine or tryptophan. A D gene is named only where the DNA matches it firmly. Size tells how often a clone was seen (once, few, many) or the class of an expanded clone, and some rows leave it out.

clone size	V gene	J gene	D gene	CDR3 DNA	CDR3 protein
NA	TRBV30	TRBJ1-3	TRBD1	TGTGCCTGGAGTACCAGGGGGGGGACCTCTGGAAACACCATATATTTT	CAWSTRGGTSGNTIYF
few	TRBV28	TRBJ1-3	NA	TGTGCCAGCAGAGGGTCTGGAAACACCATATATTTT	CASRGSGNTIYF
once	TRBV28	TRBJ2-7	TRBD1	TGTGCCAGCAAGGAGAAGGGGGCGCCTTCCCTCTACGAGCAGTACTTC	CASKEKGAPSLYEQYF
NA	TRBV18	TRBJ1-1	TRBD1	TGTGCCAGCTCACTGCCCCGGATGACAGGGCGGGACGCTGAAGCTTTCTTT	CASSLPRMTGRDAEAFF
once	TRBV27	TRBJ1-2	TRBD1	TGTGCCAGCGGGTATACAGGGGGTGGCTACACCTTC	CASGYTGGGYTF
once	TRBV19	TRBJ2-3	TRBD1	TGTGCCAGTAGTATTGATAGGGGACAGGGGTATCGTACCATCACAGATACGCAGTATTTT	CASSIDRGQGYRTITDTQYF
NA	TRBV6-5	TRBJ2-7	TRBD2	TGTGCCAGCAGTTACTCGCGGGGGGCGGACGACGAGCAGTACTTC	CASSYSRGADDEQYF
NA	TRBV30	TRBJ1-2	NA	TGTGCCTGGAGTACGGGGGGGGCTGCCTATGGCTACACCTTC	CAWSTGGAAYGYTF
NA	TRBV14	TRBJ1-6	TRBD1	TGTGCCAGCACACCGTCACAGGGGACACCCCTCCACTTT	CASTPSQGTPLHF
NA	TRBV30	TRBJ2-7	TRBD1	TGTGCCTGGAGCGCCGGGACAGGGGTCTACGAGCAGTACTTC	CAWSAGTGVYEQYF
NA	TRBV28	TRBJ1-1	NA	TGTGCCAGCAGCAACTCGGGGGCGAACACTGAAGCTTTCTTT	CASSNSGANTEAFF
NA	TRBV24-1	TRBJ2-1	NA	TGTGCCACCGACTCGGGTTCCAATGAGCAGTTCTTC	CATDSGSNEQFF
NA	TRBV29-1	TRBJ2-1	TRBD2	TGCAGCGTTGATCTGGGACTAGCGGGAGTCAATGAGCAGTTCTTC	CSVDLGLAGVNEQFF
NA	TRBV28	TRBJ1-4	NA	TGTGCCAGCAGTTCGGGCGGCCCTAATGAAAAACTGTTTTTT	CASSSGGPNEKLFF
NA	TRBV5-1	TRBJ1-1	NA	TGCGCCAGCAGCAAGAACAAAATCTTCGGGACTGAAGCTTTCTTT	CASSKNKIFGTEAFF
NA	TRBV19	TRBJ1-1	NA	TGTGCCAGTAGCGTGGGCGGGGGTTTCGCTGAAGCTTTCTTT	CASSVGGGFAEAFF
NA	TRBV12-3/TRBV12-4	TRBJ1-1	NA	TGTGCCAGCAGTCTTACAGCGAACACTGAAGCTTTCTTT	CASSLTANTEAFF
NA	TRBV30	TRBJ1-3	TRBD1	TGTGCCTGGAGAACGACAGGGACGGGAAACACCATATATTTT	CAWRTTGTGNTIYF
NA	TRBV3-1/TRBV3-2	TRBJ2-2	NA	TGTGCCAGCAGCCAAGGACAGGTTCCCGGGGAGCTGTTTTTT	CASSQGQVPGELFF
NA	TRBV5-1	TRBJ1-1	NA	TGCGCCAGCAGCTTGGATAGGCCAGCCGGGACAAGCACGGAAGCTTTCTTT	CASSLDRPAGTSTEAFF
NA	TRBV30	TRBJ1-1	TRBD1	TGTGCCTGGACGGGGACAGGGCACACTGAAGCTTTCTTT	CAWTGTGHTEAFF